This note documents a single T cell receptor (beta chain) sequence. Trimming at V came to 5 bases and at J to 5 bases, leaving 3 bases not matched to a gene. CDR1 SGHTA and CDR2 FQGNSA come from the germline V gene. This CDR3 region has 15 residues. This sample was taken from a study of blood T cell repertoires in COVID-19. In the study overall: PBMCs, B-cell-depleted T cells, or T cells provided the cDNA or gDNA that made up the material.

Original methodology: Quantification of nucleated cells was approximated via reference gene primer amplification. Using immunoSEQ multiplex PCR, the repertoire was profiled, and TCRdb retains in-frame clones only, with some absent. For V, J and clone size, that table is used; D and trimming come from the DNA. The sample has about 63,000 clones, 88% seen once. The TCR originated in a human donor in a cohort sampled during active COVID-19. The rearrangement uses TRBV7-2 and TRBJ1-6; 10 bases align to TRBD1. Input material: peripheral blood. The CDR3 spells CASSPGQGNNSPLHF. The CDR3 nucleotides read TGTGCCAGCAGCCCGGGACAGGGGAATAATTCACCCCTCCACTTT.